Here is one T cell receptor (beta chain) with its context. With 8 bases removed from V and 0 bases from J, the gap between germline ends came to 26 bases. The CDR3 sequence is 19 residues long. Primers included in the PCR were 60 Vbeta and 13 Jbeta primers. The table came from immunoSEQ multiplex PCR; TCRdb's copy has only in-frame clones and leaves some out. The sample includes about 140,000 clones, around 77% of them seen just once. The record originates from a study of cytomegalovirus exposure and HLA in healthy donors. V and J are TRBV6-7 and TRBJ1-3; D may be TRBD1 (5 bases). TRBV6-7 is an ORF for which the function is uncertain. The receptor's source is a woman in her forties or fifties in good health and CMV-seronegative. Sequenced input: PBMCs. Here the CDR3 reads CASPQIDSHILSSGNTIYF. CDR3 DNA sequence: TGTGCCAGCCCGCAGATCGACAGTCACATACTAAGCTCTGGAAACACCATATATTTT.